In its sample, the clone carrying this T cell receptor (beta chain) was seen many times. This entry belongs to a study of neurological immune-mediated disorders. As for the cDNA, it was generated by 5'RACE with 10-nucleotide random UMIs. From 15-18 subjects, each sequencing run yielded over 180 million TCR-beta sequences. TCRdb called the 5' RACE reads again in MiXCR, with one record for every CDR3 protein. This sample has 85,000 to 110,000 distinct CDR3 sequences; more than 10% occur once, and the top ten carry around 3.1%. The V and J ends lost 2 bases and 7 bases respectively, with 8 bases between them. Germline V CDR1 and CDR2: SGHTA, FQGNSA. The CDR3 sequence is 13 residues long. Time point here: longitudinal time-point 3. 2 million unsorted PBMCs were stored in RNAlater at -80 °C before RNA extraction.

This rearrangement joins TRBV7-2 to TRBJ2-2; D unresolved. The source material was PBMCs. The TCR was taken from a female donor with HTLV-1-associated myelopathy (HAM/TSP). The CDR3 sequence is CASSLSWGGELFF. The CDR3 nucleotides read TGTGCCAGCAGCTTATCCTGGGGCGGGGAGCTGTTTTTT.